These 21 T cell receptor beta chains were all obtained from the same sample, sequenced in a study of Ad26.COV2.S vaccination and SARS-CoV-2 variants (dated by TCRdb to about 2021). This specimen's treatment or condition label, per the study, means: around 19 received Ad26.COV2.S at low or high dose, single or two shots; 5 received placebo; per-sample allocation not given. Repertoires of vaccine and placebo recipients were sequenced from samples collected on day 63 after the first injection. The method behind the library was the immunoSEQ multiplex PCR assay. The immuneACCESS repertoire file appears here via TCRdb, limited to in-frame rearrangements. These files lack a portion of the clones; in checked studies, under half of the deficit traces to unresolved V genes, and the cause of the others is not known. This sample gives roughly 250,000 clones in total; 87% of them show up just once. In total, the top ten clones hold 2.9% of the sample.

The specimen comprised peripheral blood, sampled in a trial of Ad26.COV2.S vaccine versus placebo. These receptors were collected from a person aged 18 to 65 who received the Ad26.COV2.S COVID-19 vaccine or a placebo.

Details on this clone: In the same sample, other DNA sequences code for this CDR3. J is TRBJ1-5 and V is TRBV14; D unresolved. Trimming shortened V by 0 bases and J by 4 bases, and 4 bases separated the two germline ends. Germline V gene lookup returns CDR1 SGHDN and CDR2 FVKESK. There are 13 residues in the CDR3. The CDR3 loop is CASSQDRNQPQHF. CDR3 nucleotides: TGTGCCAGCAGCCAAGATAGGAATCAGCCCCAGCATTTT. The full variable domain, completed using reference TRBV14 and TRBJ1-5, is EAGVTQFPSHSVIEKGQTVTLRCDPISGHDNLYWYRRVMGKEIKFLLHFVKESKQDESGMPNNRFLAERTGGTYSTLKVQPAELEDSGVYFCASSQDRNQPQHFGDGTRLSIL.

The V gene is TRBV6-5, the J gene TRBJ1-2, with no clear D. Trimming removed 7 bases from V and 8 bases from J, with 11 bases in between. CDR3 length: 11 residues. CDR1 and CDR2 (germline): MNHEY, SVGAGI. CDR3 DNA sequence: TGTGCCAGCAAGGGTTACGTAGGCTACACCTTC. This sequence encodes CASKGYVGYTF.

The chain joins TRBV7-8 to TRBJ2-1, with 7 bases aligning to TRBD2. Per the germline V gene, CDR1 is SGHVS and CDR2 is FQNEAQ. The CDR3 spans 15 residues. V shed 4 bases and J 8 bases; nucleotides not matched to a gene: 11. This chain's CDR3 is CASSSRELSIYEQFF. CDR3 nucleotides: TGTGCCAGCAGCTCGCGGGAGTTGTCTATATATGAGCAGTTCTTC.

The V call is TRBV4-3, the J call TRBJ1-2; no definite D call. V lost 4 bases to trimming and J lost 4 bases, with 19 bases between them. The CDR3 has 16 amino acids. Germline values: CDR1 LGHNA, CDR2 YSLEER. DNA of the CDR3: TGCGCCAGCAGCCCAGGACGGCTCCCATCTTCCTATGGCTACACCTTC. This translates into CASSPGRLPSSYGYTF.

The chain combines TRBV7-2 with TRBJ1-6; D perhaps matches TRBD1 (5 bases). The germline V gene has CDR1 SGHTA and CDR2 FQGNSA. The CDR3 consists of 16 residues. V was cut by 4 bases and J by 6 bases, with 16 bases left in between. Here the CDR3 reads CASSYRDAGTNSPLHF. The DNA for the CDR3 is TGTGCCAGCAGCTACCGAGACGCAGGGACTAATTCACCCCTCCACTTT.

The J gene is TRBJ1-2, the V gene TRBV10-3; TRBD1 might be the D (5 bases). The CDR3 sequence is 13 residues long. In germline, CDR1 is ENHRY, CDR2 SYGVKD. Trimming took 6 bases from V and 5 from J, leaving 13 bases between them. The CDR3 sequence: CAIRDPGGYGYTF. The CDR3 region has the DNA TGTGCCATCAGGGACCCGGGGGGTTATGGCTACACCTTC.

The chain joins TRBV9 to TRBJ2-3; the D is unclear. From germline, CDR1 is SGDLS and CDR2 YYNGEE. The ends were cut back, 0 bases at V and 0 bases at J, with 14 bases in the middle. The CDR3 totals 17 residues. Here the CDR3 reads CASSVAGRLVSTDTQYF. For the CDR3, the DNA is TGTGCCAGCAGCGTAGCAGGCAGACTCGTGAGCACAGATACGCAGTATTTT. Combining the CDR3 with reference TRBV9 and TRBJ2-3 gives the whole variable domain DSGVTQTPKHLITATGQRVTLRCSPRSGDLSVYWYQQSLDQGLQFLIQYYNGEERAKGNILERFSAQQFPDLHSELNLSSLELGDSALYFCASSVAGRLVSTDTQYFGPGTRLTVL.

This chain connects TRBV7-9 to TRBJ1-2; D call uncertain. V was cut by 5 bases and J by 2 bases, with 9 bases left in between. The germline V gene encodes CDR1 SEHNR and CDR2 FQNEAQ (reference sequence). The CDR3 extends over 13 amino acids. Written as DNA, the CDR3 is TGTGCCAGCAGCCGGGCCAGCAACTATGGCTACACCTTC. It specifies CASSRASNYGYTF.

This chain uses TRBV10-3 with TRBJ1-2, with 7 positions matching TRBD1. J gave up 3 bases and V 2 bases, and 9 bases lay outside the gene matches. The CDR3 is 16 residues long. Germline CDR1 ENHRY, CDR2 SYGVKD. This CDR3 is CAISETPGTADYGYTF. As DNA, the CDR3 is TGTGCCATCAGTGAGACCCCCGGGACAGCGGACTATGGCTACACCTTC.

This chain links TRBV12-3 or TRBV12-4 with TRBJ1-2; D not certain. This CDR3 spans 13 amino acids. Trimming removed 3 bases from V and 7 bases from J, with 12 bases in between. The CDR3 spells CASSLQRTGGYTF. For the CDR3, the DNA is TGTGCCAGCAGTTTGCAGAGGACGGGTGGCTACACCTTC.

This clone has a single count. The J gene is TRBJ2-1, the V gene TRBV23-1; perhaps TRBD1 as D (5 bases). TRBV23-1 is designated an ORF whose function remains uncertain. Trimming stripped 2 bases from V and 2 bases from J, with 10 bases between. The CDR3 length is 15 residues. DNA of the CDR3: TGCGCCAGCAGTCAAGGCAGGGTGGCCTACAATGAGCAGTTCTTC. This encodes CASSQGRVAYNEQFF.

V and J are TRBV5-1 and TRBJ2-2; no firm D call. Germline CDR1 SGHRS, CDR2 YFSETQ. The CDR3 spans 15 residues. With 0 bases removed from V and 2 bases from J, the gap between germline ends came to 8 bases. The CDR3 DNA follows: TGCGCCAGCAGCTTGGGGCTGACTAACACCGGGGAGCTGTTTTTT. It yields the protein CASSLGLTNTGELFF.

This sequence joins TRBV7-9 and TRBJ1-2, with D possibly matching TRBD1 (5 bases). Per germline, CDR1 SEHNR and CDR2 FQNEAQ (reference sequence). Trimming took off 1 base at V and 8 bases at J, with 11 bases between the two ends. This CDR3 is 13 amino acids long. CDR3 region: CASSLEQGDGYTF. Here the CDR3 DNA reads TGTGCCAGCAGCTTAGAGCAGGGAGACGGCTACACCTTC.

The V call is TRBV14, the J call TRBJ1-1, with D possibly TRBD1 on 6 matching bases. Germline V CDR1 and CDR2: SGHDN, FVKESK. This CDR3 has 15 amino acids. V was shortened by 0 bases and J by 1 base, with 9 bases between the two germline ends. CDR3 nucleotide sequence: TGTGCCAGCAGCCAAGATGGCAGGGGGAACACTGAAGCTTTCTTT. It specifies CASSQDGRGNTEAFF.

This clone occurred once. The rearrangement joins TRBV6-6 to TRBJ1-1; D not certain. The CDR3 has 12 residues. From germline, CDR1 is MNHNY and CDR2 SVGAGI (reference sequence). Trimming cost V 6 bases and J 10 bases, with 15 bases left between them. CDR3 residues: CASSPLGLGAFF. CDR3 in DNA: TGTGCCAGCAGCCCACTGGGGTTGGGAGCTTTCTTT.

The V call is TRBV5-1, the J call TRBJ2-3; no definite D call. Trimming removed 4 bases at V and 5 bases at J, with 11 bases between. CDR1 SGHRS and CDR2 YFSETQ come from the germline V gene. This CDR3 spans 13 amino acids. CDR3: CASSMNLEDTQYF. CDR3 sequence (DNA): TGCGCCAGCAGCATGAATCTAGAAGATACGCAGTATTTT. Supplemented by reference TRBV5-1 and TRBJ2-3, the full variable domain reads KAGVTQTPRYLIKTRGQQVTLSCSPISGHRSVSWYQQTPGQGLQFLFEYFSETQRNKGNFPGRFSGRQFSNSRSEMNVSTLELGDSALYLCASSMNLEDTQYFGPGTRLTVL.

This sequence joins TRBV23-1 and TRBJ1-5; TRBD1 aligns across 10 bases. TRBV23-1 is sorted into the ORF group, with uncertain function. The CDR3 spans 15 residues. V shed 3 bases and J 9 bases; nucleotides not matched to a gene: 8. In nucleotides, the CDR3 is TGCGCCAGCAGTCACCTCCGGGACAGGGGAAGGCCCCAGCATTTT. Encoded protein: CASSHLRDRGRPQHF.

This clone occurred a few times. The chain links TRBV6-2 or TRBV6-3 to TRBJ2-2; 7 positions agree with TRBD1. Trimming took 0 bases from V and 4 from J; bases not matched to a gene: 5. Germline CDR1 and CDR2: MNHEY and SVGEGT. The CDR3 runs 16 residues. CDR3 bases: TGTGCCAGCAGTTACTCGGGCAGGGGGACCACCGGGGAGCTGTTTTTT. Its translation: CASSYSGRGTTGELFF.

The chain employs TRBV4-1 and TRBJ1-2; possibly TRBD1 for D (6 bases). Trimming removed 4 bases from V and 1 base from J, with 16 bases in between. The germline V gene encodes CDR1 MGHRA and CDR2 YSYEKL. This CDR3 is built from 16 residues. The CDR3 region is CASSPLQGSYNYGYTF. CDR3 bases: TGCGCCAGCAGCCCTTTACAGGGTTCTTATAACTATGGCTACACCTTC.

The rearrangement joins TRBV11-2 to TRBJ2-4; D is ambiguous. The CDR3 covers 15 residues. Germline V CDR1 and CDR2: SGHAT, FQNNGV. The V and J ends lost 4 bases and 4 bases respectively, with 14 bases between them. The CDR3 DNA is TGTGCCAGCAGCTCTACAAGTTCCTTGAAAAACATTCAGTACTTC. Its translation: CASSSTSSLKNIQYF.

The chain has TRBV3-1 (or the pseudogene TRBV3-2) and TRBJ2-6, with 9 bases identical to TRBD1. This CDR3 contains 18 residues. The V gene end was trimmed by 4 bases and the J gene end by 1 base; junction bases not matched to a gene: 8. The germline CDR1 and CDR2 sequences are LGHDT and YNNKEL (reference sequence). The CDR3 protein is CASSLQGQGTSGANVLTF. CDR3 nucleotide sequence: TGTGCCAGCAGCCTCCAGGGACAGGGAACATCTGGGGCCAACGTCCTGACTTTC.